This T cell receptor beta chain is drawn from a study of T-cell reconstitution after alpha-beta-depleted transplantation in children. This clonotype turned up a few times. Its target is not known. Whole-study findings and limits: Among T cells one year after transplant, newly produced cells accounted for most counts and diversity. Reports say that about two months after transplant, the alpha-beta T cells came out of several hundred graft clones that had expanded. Surviving recipient T cells and thymic progenitors accounted for the high day-60 TCRbeta diversity observed in some patients.

The CDR3 sequence is 17 residues long. Germline V gene sequence: CDR1 MGHRA, CDR2 YSYEKL. The ends lost 0 bases at V and 0 bases at J; junction bases unmatched: 6. Researchers prepared the TCRbeta library using unique molecular identifiers, the study reports. Each CDR3 protein is one row after TCRdb ran MiXCR on the PCR reads. The profile covers about 870,000 distinct CDR3 sequences, with about 16% appearing a single time and approximately 5% taken by the ten largest. The origin of this receptor is a male patient aged 10 to 17 who had a stem cell transplant for acute lymphoblastic leukemia, so the T cells may come from the graft donor. The V call is TRBV4-1, the J call TRBJ2-7; 9 bases line up with TRBD2. Material: PBMCs, mostly from graft donor cells, obtained 360 days after TCRalphabeta/CD19-depleted stem cell transplant. CDR3 protein: CASSQDPRLAVSYEQYF. CDR3 DNA: TGCGCCAGCAGCCAAGATCCGAGACTAGCGGTCTCCTACGAGCAGTACTTC.